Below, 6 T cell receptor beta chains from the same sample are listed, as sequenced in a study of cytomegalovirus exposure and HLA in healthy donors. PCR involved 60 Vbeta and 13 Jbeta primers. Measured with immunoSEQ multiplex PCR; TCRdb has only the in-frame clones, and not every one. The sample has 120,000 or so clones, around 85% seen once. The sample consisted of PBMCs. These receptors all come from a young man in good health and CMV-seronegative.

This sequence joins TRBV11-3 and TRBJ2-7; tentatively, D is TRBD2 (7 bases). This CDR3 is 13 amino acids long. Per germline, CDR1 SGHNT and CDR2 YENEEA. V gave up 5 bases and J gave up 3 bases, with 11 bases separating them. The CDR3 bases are TGTGCCAGCAGCACGGGGGGCAACTACGAGCAGTACTTC. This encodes CASSTGGNYEQYF.

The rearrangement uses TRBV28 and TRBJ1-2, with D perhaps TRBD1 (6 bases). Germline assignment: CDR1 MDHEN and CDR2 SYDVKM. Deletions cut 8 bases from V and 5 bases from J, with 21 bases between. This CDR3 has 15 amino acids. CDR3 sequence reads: CASLGGAGGIYGYTF. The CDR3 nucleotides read TGTGCCAGCTTAGGGGGGGCCGGAGGGATTTATGGCTACACCTTC.

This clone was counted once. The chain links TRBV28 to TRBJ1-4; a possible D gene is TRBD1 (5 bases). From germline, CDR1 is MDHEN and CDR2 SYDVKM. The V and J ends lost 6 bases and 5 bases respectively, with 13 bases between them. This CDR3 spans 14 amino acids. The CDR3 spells CASRRPGGNEKLFF. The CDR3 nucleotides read TGTGCCAGCAGGCGGCCCGGGGGAAATGAAAAACTGTTTTTT.

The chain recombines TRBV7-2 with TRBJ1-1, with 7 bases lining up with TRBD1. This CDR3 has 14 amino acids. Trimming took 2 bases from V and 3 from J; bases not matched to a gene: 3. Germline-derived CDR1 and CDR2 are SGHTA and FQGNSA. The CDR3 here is CASSLYRGDTEAFF. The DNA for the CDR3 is TGTGCCAGCAGCTTATACAGGGGTGACACTGAAGCTTTCTTT. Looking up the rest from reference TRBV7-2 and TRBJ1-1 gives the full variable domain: GAGVSQSPSNKVTEKGKDVELRCDPISGHTALYWYRQSLGQGLEFLIYFQGNSAPDKSGLPSDRFSAERTGGSVSTLTIQRTQQEDSAVYLCASSLYRGDTEAFFGQGTRLTVV.

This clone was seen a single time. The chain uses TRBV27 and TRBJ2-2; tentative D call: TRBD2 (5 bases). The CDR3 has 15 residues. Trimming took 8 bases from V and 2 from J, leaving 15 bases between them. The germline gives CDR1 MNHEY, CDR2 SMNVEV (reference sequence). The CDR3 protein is CASAYYGVNTGELFF. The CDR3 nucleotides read TGTGCCAGCGCCTATTACGGGGTTAACACCGGGGAGCTGTTTTTT.

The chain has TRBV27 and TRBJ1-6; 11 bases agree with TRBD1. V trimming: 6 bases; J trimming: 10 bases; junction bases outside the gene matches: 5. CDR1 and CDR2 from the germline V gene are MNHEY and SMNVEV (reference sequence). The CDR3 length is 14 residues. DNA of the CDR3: TGTGCCAGCAGACGTGGACAGGGGGCGTCACCCCTCCACTTT. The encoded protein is CASRRGQGASPLHF.